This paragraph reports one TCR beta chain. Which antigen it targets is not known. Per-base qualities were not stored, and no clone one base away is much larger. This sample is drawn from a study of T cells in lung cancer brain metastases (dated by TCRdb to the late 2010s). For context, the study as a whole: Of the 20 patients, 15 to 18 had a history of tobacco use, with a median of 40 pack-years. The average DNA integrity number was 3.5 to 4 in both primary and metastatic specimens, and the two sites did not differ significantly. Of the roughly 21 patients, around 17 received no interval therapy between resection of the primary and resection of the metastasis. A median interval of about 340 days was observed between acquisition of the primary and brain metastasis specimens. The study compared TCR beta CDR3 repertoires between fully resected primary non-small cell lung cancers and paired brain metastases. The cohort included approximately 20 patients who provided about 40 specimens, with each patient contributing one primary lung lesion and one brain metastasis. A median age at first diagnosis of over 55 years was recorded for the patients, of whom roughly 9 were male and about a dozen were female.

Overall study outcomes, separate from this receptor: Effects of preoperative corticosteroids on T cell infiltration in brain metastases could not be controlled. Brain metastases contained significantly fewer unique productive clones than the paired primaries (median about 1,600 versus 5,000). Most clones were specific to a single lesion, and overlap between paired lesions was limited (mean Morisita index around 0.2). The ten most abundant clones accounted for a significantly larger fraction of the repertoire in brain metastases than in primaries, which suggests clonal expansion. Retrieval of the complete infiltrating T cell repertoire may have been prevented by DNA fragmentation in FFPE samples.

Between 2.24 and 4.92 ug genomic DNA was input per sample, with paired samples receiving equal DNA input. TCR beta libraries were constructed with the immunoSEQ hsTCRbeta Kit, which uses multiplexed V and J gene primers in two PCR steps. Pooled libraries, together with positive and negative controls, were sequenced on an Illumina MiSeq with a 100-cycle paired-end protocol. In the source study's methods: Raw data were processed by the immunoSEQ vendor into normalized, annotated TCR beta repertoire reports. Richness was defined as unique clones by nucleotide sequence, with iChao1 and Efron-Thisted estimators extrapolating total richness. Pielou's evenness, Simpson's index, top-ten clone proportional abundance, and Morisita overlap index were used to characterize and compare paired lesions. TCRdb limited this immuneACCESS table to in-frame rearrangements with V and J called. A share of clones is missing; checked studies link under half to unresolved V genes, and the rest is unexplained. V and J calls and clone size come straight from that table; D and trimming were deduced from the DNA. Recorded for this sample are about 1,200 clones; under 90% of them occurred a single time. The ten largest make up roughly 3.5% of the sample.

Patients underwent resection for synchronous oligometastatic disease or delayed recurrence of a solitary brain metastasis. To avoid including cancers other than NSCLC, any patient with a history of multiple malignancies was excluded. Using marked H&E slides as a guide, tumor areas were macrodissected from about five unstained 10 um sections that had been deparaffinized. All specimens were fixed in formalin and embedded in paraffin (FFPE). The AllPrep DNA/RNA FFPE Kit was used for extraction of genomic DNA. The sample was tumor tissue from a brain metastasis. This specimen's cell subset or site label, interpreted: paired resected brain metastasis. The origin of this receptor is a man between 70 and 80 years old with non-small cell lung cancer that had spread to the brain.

The bases read TGTGCTAGTTCAGGGGGTTTTACCAATCAGCCCCAGCATTTT. Protein translation: CASSGGFTNQPQHF. The V and J genes are TRBV12-5 and TRBJ1-5; TRBD1 matches 7 bases in the middle. Inclusive of the bounding cysteine and phenylalanine, the CDR3 is 14 residues long. Only the CDR3 part of the read is kept: 42 bases, read in frame from the first base. Here V drops 8 bases and J drops 3 bases, and the junction holds 7 bases not matched to any gene. CDR1 and CDR2 (LGHNT, FRNRAP) derive from the germline V gene.